What follows are 18 T cell receptor beta chains derived from one specimen sequenced in a study of blood T cells in healthy people across ages. Using a J-beta primer mix together with a sample-barcoded 5' primer, a second PCR was run for roughly 6 to 12 cycles. TCRdb called the 5' RACE reads again in MiXCR, with one record for every CDR3 protein. Of roughly 1.7 million distinct CDR3 sequences in the sample, around 36% were seen once. Sequenced material: blood. Receptors originate from a woman younger than 45 in good health.

This chain uses TRBV27 with TRBJ2-7; D gene ambiguous. Trimming left V 4 bases short and J 3 bases short, with 10 bases between. CDR3 length equals 13 residues. Germline assignment: CDR1 MNHEY and CDR2 SMNVEV (reference sequence). CDR3 in DNA: TGTGCCAGCAGTTCCGCAGGCTACTACGAGCAGTACTTC. Translation: CASSSAGYYEQYF.

In this sample, this clonotype turned up a few times. The rearrangement links TRBV30 to TRBJ2-3, with TRBD1 as a possible D gene (5 bases). Germline V gives CDR1 GTSNPN, CDR2 SVGIG (reference sequence). This CDR3 is 14 amino acids long. V was pared by 3 bases and J by 0 bases, with 10 bases between. The CDR3 DNA sequence: TGTGCCTGGAGGGTAGGGGTTAGCACAGATACGCAGTATTTT. Translated, it gives CAWRVGVSTDTQYF.

The CDR3 DNA reads as TGTGCCAGCAGCCGGTGGACAGGGGGCCAGAACACTGAAGCTTTCTTT. The encoded protein is CASSRWTGGQNTEAFF. This chain uses TRBV7-6 with TRBJ1-1, with 11 bases that match TRBD1. V was pared by 5 bases and J by 1 base, with 6 bases of the junction left unmatched. Germline V CDR1 and CDR2: SGHVS, FNYEAQ. CDR3 size: 16 residues.

The chain links TRBV5-4 to TRBJ2-3, with TRBD2 matching over 9 bases. Germline CDR1 is SGHNT and CDR2 is YYREEE (reference sequence). V shed 2 bases and J 3 bases; nucleotides not matched to a gene: 7. The CDR3 sequence is 16 residues long. CDR3 DNA: TGTGCCAGCAGCTTAACGCGGGGGGGCGGGACAGATACGCAGTATTTT. Protein: CASSLTRGGGTDTQYF.

V usage is TRBV7-9 and J usage is TRBJ2-3; D is unclear. Germline values: CDR1 SEHNR, CDR2 FQNEAQ (reference sequence). This CDR3 has 16 amino acids. V lost 5 bases to trimming and J lost 2 bases, with 17 bases between them. CDR3 region: CASSMITTPLTDTQYF. The CDR3 nucleotides read TGTGCCAGCAGCATGATAACCACGCCACTCACAGATACGCAGTATTTT.

Only a few counts were recorded for this clonotype. J is TRBJ2-7 and V is TRBV4-1; no firm D call. The length of the CDR3 is 14 residues. Per the germline V gene, CDR1 is MGHRA and CDR2 is YSYEKL. With 1 base removed from V and 0 bases from J, the gap between germline ends came to 7 bases. The CDR3 reads CASSQALNSYEQYF. DNA for the CDR3: TGCGCCAGCAGCCAAGCCCTTAACTCCTACGAGCAGTACTTC.

This clonotype showed up just a few times. The CDR3 DNA follows: TGCGCCAGCAGCAACCTAGGGGGCGCAACAGATACGCAGTATTTT. Translated, it gives CASSNLGGATDTQYF. This chain connects TRBV5-1 to TRBJ2-3; 7 bases map to TRBD1. Germline CDR1 and CDR2: SGHRS and YFSETQ. The CDR3 loop spans 15 amino acids. V shed 4 bases, J shed 3 bases, and the junction held 8 bases outside the gene matches.

CDR3 nucleotides: TGTGCCAGCAGCCAAGGCTTCCGGCTGTATGGCTACACCTTC. This sequence encodes CASSQGFRLYGYTF. V gene TRBV14 combines with J gene TRBJ1-2; no clear D gene. Trimming took 1 base from V and 5 from J, leaving 11 bases between them. The CDR3 is 14 residues long. Germline CDR1 and CDR2: SGHDN and FVKESK.

This sequence joins TRBV29-1 and TRBJ1-1; perhaps TRBD1 as D (6 bases). The CDR3 spans 14 residues. Germline CDR1 and CDR2: SQVTM and ANQGSEA. V lost 6 bases and J lost 0, with 14 bases in between. CDR3 region: CSVSTGSMNTEAFF. The CDR3 DNA reads TGCAGCGTCTCCACAGGGAGCATGAACACTGAAGCTTTCTTT.

This clonotype appeared many times. V and J are TRBV27 and TRBJ2-1, with 8 bases fitting TRBD1. There are 12 residues in the CDR3. Trimming removed 7 bases from V and 9 bases from J; junction bases left unmatched: 5. Germline V gene sequence: CDR1 MNHEY, CDR2 SMNVEV (reference sequence). The CDR3 loop reads CASMQQGGEQFF. In nucleotides, the CDR3 is TGTGCCAGCATGCAACAGGGGGGTGAGCAGTTCTTC.

This clonotype was detected only a few times. The CDR3 loop is CASSVGSGQYYEQYF. The CDR3 DNA reads as TGTGCCAGCAGTGTCGGATCGGGACAGTACTACGAGCAGTACTTC. The V call is TRBV6-1, the J call TRBJ2-7; 7 bases are shared with TRBD1. This CDR3 has 15 amino acids. The germline CDR1 and CDR2 sequences are MNHNS and SASEGT. Germline trimming cut 4 bases from V and 3 bases from J; bases unmatched to any gene: 9.

This clonotype was recorded a few times. The chain employs TRBV6-5 and TRBJ1-2; 7 bases align to TRBD1. Germline values: CDR1 MNHEY, CDR2 SVGAGI. V lost 2 bases and J lost 4; bases outside the gene matches: 10. The CDR3 loop spans 16 amino acids. The CDR3 region is CASSYAEGQFGYGYTF. The DNA of the CDR3 is TGTGCCAGCAGTTACGCGGAGGGACAGTTTGGCTATGGCTACACCTTC.

For this clonotype: At one boundary the junction diverges from the germline segment, which might be a read error. V usage is TRBV27 and J usage is TRBJ1-2; no clear D. The CDR3 spans 13 residues. In germline, CDR1 is MNHEY, CDR2 SMNVEV (reference sequence). CDR3 loop: CAGSFQADTGHTF. CDR3 DNA sequence: TGTGCCGGCAGTTTCCAGGCCGATACGGGCCACACCTTC.

The table lists this clonotype with a few counts. The chain carries TRBV29-1 and TRBJ1-4; weak D call: TRBD1 (6 bases). The CDR3 spans 13 residues. Germline V gene data show CDR1 as SQVTM and CDR2 as ANQGSEA. Trimming removed 7 bases at V and 8 bases at J, with 17 bases between. In DNA form, the CDR3 reads TGCAGCGCCTCAGGGGAGGTAGACGAAAAACTGTTTTTT. Translating gives CSASGEVDEKLFF.

This clonotype was seen more than once but under ten times. This sequence joins TRBV4-1 and TRBJ2-6; D may be TRBD1 (7 bases). Germline V gene data show CDR1 as MGHRA and CDR2 as YSYEKL. The CDR3 spans 16 residues. The ends were cut back, 5 bases at V and 3 bases at J, with 14 bases in the middle. The CDR3 DNA is TGCGCCAGCAGCATGCAGGGGGGACTTGGGGCCAACGTCCTGACTTTC. Protein: CASSMQGGLGANVLTF.

The table lists this clonotype with a few counts. J is TRBJ1-2 and V is TRBV18; maybe TRBD1 (5 bases). The CDR3 runs to 15 residues. Trimming cost V 4 bases and J 3 bases, with 15 bases left between them. In germline, CDR1 is KGHSH, CDR2 LQKENI. In nucleotides, the CDR3 is TGTGCCAGCTCACTAATTACAGGTGTGGACTATGGCTACACCTTC. Protein: CASSLITGVDYGYTF. Variable domain in full (rest from reference TRBV18 and TRBJ1-2): NAGVMQNPRHLVRRRGQEARLRCSPMKGHSHVYWYRQLPEEGLKFMVYLQKENIIDESGMPKERFSAEFPKEGPSILRIQQVVRGDSAAYFCASSLITGVDYGYTFGSGTRLTVV.

This clonotype occurred many times. V is TRBV10-3 and J is TRBJ2-7; D is perhaps TRBD2 (6 bases). V lost 7 bases and J lost 6, with 16 bases in between. Germline assignment: CDR1 ENHRY and CDR2 SYGVKD. The CDR3 covers 13 residues. The CDR3 here is CAIKGPGEIEQYF. As DNA, the CDR3 is TGTGCCATCAAAGGCCCGGGAGAGATCGAGCAGTACTTC.

About this clonotype itself: The junction departs from the called germline gene at one end, perhaps through a read error. The chain joins TRBV27 to TRBJ2-4; 8 bases line up with TRBD2. In germline, CDR1 is MNHEY, CDR2 SMNVEV (reference sequence). This CDR3 has 12 residues. The CDR3 bases are TGTGCCAGCTCGAGTAGCGGGAACATTCAGTGCTTC. Protein: CASSSSGNIQCF.